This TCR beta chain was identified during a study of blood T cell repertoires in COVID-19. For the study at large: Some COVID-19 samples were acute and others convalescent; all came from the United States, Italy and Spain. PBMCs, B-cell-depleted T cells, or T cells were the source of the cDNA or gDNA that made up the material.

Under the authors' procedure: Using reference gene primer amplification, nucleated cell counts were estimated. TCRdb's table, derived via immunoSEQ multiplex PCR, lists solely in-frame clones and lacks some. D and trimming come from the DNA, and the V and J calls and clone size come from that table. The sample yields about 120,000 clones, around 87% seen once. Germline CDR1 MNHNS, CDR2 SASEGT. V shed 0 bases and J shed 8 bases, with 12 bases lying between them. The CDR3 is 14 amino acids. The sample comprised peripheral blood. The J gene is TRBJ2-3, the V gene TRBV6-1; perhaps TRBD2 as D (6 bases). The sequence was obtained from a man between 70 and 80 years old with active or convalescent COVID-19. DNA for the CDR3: TGTGCCAGCAGTGAAGCGGGGGGTAAGGGTACGCAGTATTTT. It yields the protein CASSEAGGKGTQYF.